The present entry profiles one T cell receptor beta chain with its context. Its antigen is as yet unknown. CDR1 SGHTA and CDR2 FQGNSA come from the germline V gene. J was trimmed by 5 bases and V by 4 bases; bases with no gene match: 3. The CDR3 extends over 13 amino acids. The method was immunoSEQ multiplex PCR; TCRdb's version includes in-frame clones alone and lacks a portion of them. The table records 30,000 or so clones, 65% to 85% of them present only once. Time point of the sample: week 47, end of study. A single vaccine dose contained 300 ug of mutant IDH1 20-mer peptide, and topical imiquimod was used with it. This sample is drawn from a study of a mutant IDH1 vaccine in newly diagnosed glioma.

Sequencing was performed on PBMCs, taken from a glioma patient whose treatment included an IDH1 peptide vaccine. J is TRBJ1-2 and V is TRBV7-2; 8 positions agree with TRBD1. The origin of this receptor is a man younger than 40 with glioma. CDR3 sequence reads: CASSSTGDYGYTF. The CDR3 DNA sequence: TGTGCCAGCAGCTCGACAGGGGATTATGGCTACACCTTC. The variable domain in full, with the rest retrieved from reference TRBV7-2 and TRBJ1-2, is GAGVSQSPSNKVTEKGKDVELRCDPISGHTALYWYRQSLGQGLEFLIYFQGNSAPDKSGLPSDRFSAERTGGSVSTLTIQRTQQEDSAVYLCASSSTGDYGYTFGSGTRLTVV.